One TCR beta chain is described in this entry. The CDR3 totals 14 residues. The V end lost 0 bases, the J end lost 8 bases, and 13 bases lay between the germline ends. CDR1 is ENHRY and CDR2 is SYGVKD in the germline V gene. The data originate from a study of blood T cells in healthy people across ages. Through a sample-barcoded 5' primer and a J-beta primer mix, a second PCR was run for about 6 to 12 cycles. A 12-random-nucleotide template-switch adaptor tagged each cDNA molecule. TCRdb redid the calling of the 5' RACE reads with MiXCR, one entry per CDR3 protein. Among 2 million or so distinct CDR3 sequences listed, 40% to 55% were seen once.

The genes are TRBV10-3 and TRBJ1-2, with a tentative D call TRBD1 (5 bases). Sequenced sample: blood. The TCR comes from a woman between 40 and 50 years old in good health. The DNA for the CDR3 is TGTGCCATCAGTGAGTCGGGAGGGGAAGAAGGCTACACCTTC. Protein sequence: CAISESGGEEGYTF.